This T cell receptor (beta chain) was captured by sequencing in a study of cytomegalovirus exposure and HLA in healthy donors. Findings and caveats of the study: Researchers reported that a few CMV-associated chains were confirmed in vitro as CMV antigen-specific. Rarity marked most TCR sequences, yet some public TCRs occurred in many donors. One variant, a missense change in DCLRE1C, was linked in a later analysis to TCR beta V- and J-gene trimming.

The donors (healthy individuals) were bone marrow donors. The PCR was carried out with 60 Vbeta primers and 13 Jbeta primers. Profiled with immunoSEQ multiplex PCR; TCRdb holds only in-frame clones, not every one. The sample lists 200,000 to 250,000 clones, 60% to 80% occurring once. Remarks on this clone: Its specificity is not known. Relative to the germline gene, one junction end is altered; a read error may explain this.

The germline gives CDR1 SSHAT, CDR2 FNYEAQ (reference sequence). CDR3 length: 16 residues. The receptor was isolated from a young man in good health and CMV-seronegative. The V and J genes are TRBV7-7 and TRBJ2-1; tentative D call: TRBD2 (5 bases). The specimen sequenced was PBMCs. The CDR3 loop is CASSSGSPGSYNEQFF. The CDR3 coding sequence is TGTGCTAGCAGCTCGGGATCCCCGGGGAGCTACAATGAGCAGTTCTTC.